The clone carrying this T cell receptor (beta chain) was counted between two and nine times. Its specificity is not known. This specimen belongs to a study of post-analysis software for immune sequencing data. Study in general: The cohort encompassed relapsing-remitting, secondary progressive and progressive-relapsing multiple sclerosis disease courses.

Study conclusions and caveats: Included in a set of about 5 TRBV segments more frequent in patients than controls were TRBV5-6, TRBV5-1 and TRBV20-1. Normalized Chao1 diversity in multiple sclerosis patients fell significantly below that of controls. Samples from a shared batch, those prepared together, strongly co-clustered by F measure.

Incorporated into the TCR beta cDNA libraries were unique molecular identifiers, which served to reduce PCR and sequencing biases. TCRdb fed the PCR reads into MiXCR, producing one record per CDR3 protein. The sample holds fewer than 900,000 distinct CDR3 sequences, around 46% seen once. Germline V gives CDR1 MNHEY, CDR2 SVGAGI. CDR3 size: 19 residues. Trimming removed 4 bases from V and 8 bases from J, with 27 bases in between. The TCR comes from a girl between 5 and 17 years old with multiple sclerosis. Sequenced sample: blood. This chain connects TRBV6-5 to TRBJ1-6; D is undetermined. CDR3 sequence (DNA): TGTGCCAGCAGTTCACGAGGGATCCCCAAGAAATCGGACGATTCACCCCTCCACTTT. This encodes CASSSRGIPKKSDDSPLHF.